The clone carrying this TCR beta chain was seen just once. The assay was immunoSEQ multiplex PCR, and TCRdb's table has in-frame clones only and misses some. The sample shows around 300,000 clones, around 90% of them seen only once. This record belongs to a study of blood T cell repertoires in COVID-19. This CDR3 has 15 amino acids. Per the germline V gene, CDR1 is MNHEY and CDR2 is SVGEGT. V was shortened by 5 bases and J by 0 bases, with 11 bases between the two germline ends. Patients from Seattle were sampled longitudinally, starting during active infection. Sequencing was performed on peripheral blood. The TCR sequence derives from a woman aged 40-49 years with COVID-19, enrolled during active disease. The J gene is TRBJ2-4, the V gene TRBV6-2 or TRBV6-3; D uncertain. The CDR3 nucleotides read TGTGCCAGCAGTCGACTCCGCGTAGCCAAAAACATTCAGTACTTC. As protein: CASSRLRVAKNIQYF.